This paragraph reports one T cell receptor (beta chain). Its antigen remains unidentified. This sample was included in a study of beta chain features in type 1 diabetes. The study's findings and limits: Shortening of TCRB CDR3s, moderate but significant, appeared in all four CD4+ subsets of Type 1 diabetes patients.

Germline V gene sequence: CDR1 SGHRS, CDR2 YFSETQ. The CDR3 loop spans 15 amino acids. V lost 0 bases and J lost 3; bases outside the gene matches: 5. What was sequenced were expressed TCRB transcripts, since all of the isolated RNA had been reverse transcribed. Assay used: immunoSEQ multiplex PCR; TCRdb lists only in-frame clones, some missing. The sample shows roughly 240,000 clones, roughly a quarter of them seen only once. This TCR was sampled from a woman in her twenties or thirties with type 1 diabetes. Sequencing was carried out using naive CD4+ T cells from blood. The chain has TRBV5-1 and TRBJ2-7; TRBD2 agrees at 8 bases. In nucleotides, the CDR3 is TGCGCCAGCAGCTTGGAGACTAGCGCTCTCTACGAGCAGTACTTC. Its protein is CASSLETSALYEQYF.